This note documents a single T cell receptor (beta chain) sequence. Germline CDR1 is SGHAT and CDR2 is FQNNGV. CDR3 length: 15 amino acids. Trimming cost V 4 bases and J 4 bases, with 16 bases left between them. This entry belongs to a study of T-cell memory formation after mild COVID-19. TCRdb re-derived calls from the 5' RACE reads in MiXCR, one entry per CDR3 protein. The sample records 300,000 to 350,000 distinct CDR3 sequences, around 13% being singletons. This rearrangement joins TRBV11-2 to TRBJ1-2; D may be TRBD1 (6 bases). This clonotype was obtained from a man aged 18 to 30 who had mild COVID-19 (a few samples of this study predate the infection). Cell type and time point are not known. The sequenced sample consisted of PBMCs or a T cell subset sorted from them (not recorded which). The CDR3 spells CASSSNRDSLYGYTF. CDR3 nucleotides: TGTGCCAGCAGCTCGAACAGGGATTCCCTCTATGGCTACACCTTC.